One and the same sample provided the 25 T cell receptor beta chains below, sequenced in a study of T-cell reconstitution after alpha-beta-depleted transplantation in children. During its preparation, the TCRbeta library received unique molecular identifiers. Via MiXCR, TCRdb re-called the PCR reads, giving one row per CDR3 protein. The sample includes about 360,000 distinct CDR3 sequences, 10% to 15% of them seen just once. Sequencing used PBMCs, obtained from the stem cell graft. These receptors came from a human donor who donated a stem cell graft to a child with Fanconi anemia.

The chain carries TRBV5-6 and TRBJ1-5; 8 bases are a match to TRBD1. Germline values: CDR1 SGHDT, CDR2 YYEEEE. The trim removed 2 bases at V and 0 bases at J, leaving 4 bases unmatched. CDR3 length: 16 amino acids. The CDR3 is CASSFGTGTSNQPQHF. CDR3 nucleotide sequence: TGTGCCAGCAGCTTCGGGACAGGTACTAGCAATCAGCCCCAGCATTTT.

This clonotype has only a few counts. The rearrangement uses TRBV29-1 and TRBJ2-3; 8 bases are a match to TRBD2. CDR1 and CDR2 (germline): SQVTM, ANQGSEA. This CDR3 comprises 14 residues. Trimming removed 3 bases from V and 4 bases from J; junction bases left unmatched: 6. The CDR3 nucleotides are TGCAGCGTTGAGCACAGCGGGGGCTCAGATACGCAGTATTTT. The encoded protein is CSVEHSGGSDTQYF.

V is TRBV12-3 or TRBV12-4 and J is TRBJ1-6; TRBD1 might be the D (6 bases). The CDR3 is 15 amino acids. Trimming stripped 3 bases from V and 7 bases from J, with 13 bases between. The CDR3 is CASSFMSGVNSPLHF. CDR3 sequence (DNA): TGTGCCAGCAGTTTTATGTCAGGGGTCAATTCACCCCTCCACTTT.

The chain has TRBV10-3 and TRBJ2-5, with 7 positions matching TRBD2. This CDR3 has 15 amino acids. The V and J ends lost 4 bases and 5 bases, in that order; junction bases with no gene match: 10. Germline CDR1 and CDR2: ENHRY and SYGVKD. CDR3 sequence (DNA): TGTGCCATCAGTGTCTCGGCGGGGGTTCAGGAGACCCAGTACTTC. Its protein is CAISVSAGVQETQYF.

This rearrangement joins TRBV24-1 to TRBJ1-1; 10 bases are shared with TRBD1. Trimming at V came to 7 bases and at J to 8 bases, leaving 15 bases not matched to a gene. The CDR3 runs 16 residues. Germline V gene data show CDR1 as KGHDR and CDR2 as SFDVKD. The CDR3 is CATSRGQGGYQHEAFF. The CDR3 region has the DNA TGTGCCACCAGCCGCGGACAGGGGGGATATCAGCACGAAGCTTTCTTT.

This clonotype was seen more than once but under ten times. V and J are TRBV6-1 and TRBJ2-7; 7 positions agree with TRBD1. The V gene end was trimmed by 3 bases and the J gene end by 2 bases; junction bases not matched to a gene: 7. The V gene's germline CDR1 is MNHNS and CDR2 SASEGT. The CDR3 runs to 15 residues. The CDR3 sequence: CASSDPGQTPYEQYV. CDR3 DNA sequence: TGTGCCAGCAGTGACCCGGGACAGACTCCCTACGAGCAGTACGTC.

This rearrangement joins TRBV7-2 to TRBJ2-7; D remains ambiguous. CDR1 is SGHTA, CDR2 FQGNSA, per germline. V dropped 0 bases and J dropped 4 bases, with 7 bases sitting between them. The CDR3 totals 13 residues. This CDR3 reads CASSLAGQYEQYF. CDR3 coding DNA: TGTGCCAGCAGCTTAGCAGGGCAATACGAGCAGTACTTC.

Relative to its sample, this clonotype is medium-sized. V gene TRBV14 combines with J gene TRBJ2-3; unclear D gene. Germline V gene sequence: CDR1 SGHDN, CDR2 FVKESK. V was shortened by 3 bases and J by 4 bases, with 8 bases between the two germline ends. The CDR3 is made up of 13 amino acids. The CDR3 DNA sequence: TGTGCCAGCAGCCAGGGTAGGGCAGATACGCAGTATTTT. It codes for CASSQGRADTQYF.

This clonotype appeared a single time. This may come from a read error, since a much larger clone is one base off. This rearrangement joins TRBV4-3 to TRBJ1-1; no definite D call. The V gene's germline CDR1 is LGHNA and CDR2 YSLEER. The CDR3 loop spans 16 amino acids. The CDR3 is CVSSQDEARRNTEAFF. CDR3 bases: TGCGTCAGCAGCCAAGATGAGGCCAGACGGAACACTGAAGCTTTCTTT.

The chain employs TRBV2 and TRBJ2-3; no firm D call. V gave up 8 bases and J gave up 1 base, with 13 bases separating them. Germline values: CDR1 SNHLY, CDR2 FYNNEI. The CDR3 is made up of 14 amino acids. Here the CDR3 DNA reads TGTGCCAGCGCCGCCGGGTCTGGCACAGATACGCAGTATTTT. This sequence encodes CASAAGSGTDTQYF.

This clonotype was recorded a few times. The CDR3 DNA follows: TGTGCCAGCAGGGCCCCGGGACAGGGGATACCTGGGGCCAACGTCCTGACTTTC. Its protein product is CASRAPGQGIPGANVLTF. J is TRBJ2-6 and V is TRBV2; 10 bases align to TRBD1. The CDR3 consists of 18 residues. Germline CDR1 SNHLY, CDR2 FYNNEI. Unmatched junction bases numbered 10, after V lost 6 bases and J lost 2 bases.

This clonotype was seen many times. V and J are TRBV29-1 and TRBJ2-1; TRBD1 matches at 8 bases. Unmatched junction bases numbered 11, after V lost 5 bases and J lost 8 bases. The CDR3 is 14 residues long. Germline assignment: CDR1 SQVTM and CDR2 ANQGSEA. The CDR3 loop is CSVRPPQGGHEQFF. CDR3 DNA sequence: TGCAGCGTTCGCCCCCCACAGGGGGGACATGAGCAGTTCTTC.

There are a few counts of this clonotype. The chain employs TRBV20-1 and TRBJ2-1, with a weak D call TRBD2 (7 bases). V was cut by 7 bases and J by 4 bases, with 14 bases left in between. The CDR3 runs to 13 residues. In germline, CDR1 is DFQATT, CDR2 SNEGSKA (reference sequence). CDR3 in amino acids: CSVGGGHYNEQFF. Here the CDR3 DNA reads TGCAGTGTTGGGGGGGGGCATTACAATGAGCAGTTCTTC.

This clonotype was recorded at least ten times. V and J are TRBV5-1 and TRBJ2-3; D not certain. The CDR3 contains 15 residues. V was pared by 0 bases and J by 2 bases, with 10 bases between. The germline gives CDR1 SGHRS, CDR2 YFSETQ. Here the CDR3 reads CASSLAQDFTDTQYF. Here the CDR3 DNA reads TGCGCCAGCAGCTTGGCCCAGGATTTCACAGATACGCAGTATTTT.

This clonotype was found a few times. CDR3 residues: CASSARTGAPDTQYF. Here the CDR3 DNA reads TGTGCCAGCAGCGCACGGACAGGGGCCCCAGATACGCAGTATTTT. The chain links TRBV5-4 to TRBJ2-3, with 9 bases matching TRBD1. CDR3 length: 15 residues. The J segment lost 4 bases and the V segment lost 4 bases, leaving 7 bases of the junction unmatched. The germline V gene encodes CDR1 SGHNT and CDR2 YYREEE (reference sequence).

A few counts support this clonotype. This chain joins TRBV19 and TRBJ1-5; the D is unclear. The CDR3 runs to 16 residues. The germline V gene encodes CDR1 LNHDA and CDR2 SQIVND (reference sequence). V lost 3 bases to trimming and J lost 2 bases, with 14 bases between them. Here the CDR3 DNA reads TGTGCCAGTAGTATTGATCTGGGGTTCCGCAATCAGCCCCAGCATTTT. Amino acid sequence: CASSIDLGFRNQPQHF.

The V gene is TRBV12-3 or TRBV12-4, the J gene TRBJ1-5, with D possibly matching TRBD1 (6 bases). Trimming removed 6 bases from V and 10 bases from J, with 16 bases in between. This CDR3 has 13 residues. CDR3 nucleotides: TGTGCCAGCAGCCTCATCCTACAGGGTCCCCAGCATTTT. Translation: CASSLILQGPQHF.

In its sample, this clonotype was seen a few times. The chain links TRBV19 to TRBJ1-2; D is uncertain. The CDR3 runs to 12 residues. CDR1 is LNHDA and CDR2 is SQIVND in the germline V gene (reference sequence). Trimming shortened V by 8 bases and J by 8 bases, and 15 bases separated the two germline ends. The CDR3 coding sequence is TGTGCCAGTCGAGTATCTGAGGGAGGCTACACCTTC. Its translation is CASRVSEGGYTF.

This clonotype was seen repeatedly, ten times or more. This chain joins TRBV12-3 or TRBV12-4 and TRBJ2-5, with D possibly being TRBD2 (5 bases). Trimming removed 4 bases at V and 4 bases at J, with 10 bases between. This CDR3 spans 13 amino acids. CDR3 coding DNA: TGTGCCAGCAGTTCACGGACTCGAGAGACCCAGTACTTC. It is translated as CASSSRTRETQYF.

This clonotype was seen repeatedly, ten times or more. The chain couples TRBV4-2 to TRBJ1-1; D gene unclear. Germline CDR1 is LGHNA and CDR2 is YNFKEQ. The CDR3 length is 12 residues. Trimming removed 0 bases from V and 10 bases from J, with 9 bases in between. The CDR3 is CASSQDGLGAFF. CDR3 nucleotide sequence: TGTGCCAGCAGCCAAGATGGGTTGGGAGCTTTCTTT.

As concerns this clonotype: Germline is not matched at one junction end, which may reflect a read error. The DNA for the CDR3 is TGTGCCAGCAGCTTAGACGCAGCCTATGGCACGGATACGCAGTATTTT. Amino acids: CASSLDAAYGTDTQYF. This chain uses TRBV7-9 with TRBJ2-3, with no clear D. The CDR3 has 16 amino acids. Germline CDR1 is SEHNR and CDR2 is FQNEAQ (reference sequence). The entire variable domain, with the rest obtained from reference TRBV7-9 and TRBJ2-3, is as follows: DTGVSQNPRHKITKRGQNVTFRCDPISEHNRLYWYRQTLGQGPEFLTYFQNEAQLEKSRLLSDRFSAERPKGSFSTLEIQRTEQGDSAMYLCASSLDAAYGTDTQYFGPGTRLTVL.

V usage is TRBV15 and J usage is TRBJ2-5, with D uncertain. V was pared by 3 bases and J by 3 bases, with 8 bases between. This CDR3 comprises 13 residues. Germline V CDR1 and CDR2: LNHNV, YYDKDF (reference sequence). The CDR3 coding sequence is TGTGCCACCAGCAGGGACGCCGAAGAGACCCAGTACTTC. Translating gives CATSRDAEETQYF.

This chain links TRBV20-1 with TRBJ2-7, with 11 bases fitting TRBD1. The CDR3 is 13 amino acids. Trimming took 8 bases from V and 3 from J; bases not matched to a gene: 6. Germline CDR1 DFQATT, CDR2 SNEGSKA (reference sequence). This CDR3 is CSIRGTGGYEQYF. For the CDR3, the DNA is TGCAGTATCCGGGGGACAGGGGGCTACGAGCAGTACTTC.

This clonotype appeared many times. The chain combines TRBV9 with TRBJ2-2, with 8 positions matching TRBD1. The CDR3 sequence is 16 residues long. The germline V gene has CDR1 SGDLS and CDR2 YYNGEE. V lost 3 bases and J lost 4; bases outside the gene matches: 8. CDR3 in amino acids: CASSGGQGDITGELFF. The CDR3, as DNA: TGTGCCAGCAGCGGAGGACAGGGAGACATCACCGGGGAGCTGTTTTTT.

The CDR3 DNA reads TGCGCCAGCAGCTCCACGATGTCCTCTGGAAACACCATATATTTT. Its protein product is CASSSTMSSGNTIYF. V is TRBV5-1 and J is TRBJ1-3; D uncertain. V was pared by 3 bases and J by 0 bases, with 10 bases between. CDR1 and CDR2 (germline): SGHRS, YFSETQ. This CDR3 has 15 amino acids.